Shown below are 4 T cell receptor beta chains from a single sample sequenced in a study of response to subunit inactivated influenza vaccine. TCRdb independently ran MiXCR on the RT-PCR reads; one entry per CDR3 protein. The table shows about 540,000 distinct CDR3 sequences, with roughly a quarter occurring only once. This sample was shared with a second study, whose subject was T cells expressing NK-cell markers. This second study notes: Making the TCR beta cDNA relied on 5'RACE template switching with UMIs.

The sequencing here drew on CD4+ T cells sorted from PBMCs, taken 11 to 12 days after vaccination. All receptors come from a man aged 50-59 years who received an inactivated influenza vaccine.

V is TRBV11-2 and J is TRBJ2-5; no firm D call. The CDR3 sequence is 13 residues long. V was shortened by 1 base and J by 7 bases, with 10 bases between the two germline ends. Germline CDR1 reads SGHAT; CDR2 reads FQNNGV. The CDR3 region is CASSLGSTGTQYF. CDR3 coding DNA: TGTGCCAGCAGCTTAGGTTCAACCGGGACCCAGTACTTC.

The DNA of the CDR3 is TGTGCCAGCAGCCCCCCGGGCTCCTCCACCGGGGAGCTGTTTTTT. Encoded protein: CASSPPGSSTGELFF. The chain combines TRBV5-5 with TRBJ2-2; no definite D call. The V gene lost 4 bases and the J gene lost 4 bases, with 14 bases spanning the gap. CDR1 and CDR2 from the germline V gene are SGHKS and YYEKEE (reference sequence). This CDR3 region has 15 residues.

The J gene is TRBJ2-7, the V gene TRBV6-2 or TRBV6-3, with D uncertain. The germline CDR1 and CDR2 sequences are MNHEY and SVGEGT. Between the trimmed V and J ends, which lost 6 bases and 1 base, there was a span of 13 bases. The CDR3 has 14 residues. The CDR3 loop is CASSIGLISYEQYF. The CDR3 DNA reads TGTGCCAGCAGCATCGGCCTAATATCCTACGAGCAGTACTTC.

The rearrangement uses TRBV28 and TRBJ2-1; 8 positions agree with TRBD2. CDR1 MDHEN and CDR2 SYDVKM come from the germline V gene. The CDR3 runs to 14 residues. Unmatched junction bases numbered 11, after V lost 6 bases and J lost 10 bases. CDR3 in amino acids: CASSFVAGRQEQFF. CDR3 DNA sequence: TGTGCCAGCAGCTTCGTAGCGGGAAGGCAGGAGCAGTTCTTC.